This TCR beta chain was observed in a study of OX40 agonist ivuxolimab in advanced cancers. Study information: Patients undergoing dose escalation presented with hepatocellular carcinoma, melanoma, renal cell or head and neck cancer.

Prior autoimmune disease or systemic immunosuppression barred patients. This clone is a singleton in its sample. Its specificity is unknown. Produced via immunoSEQ multiplex PCR; TCRdb's table is partial and in-frame only. The sample gives about 93,000 clones, around 90% of which show up once; around 0.51% is in the top ten. General study findings and limits: Expanded peripheral T cell antigen specificity was not determined.

There are 14 residues in the CDR3. Trimming cost V 3 bases and J 0 bases, with 7 bases left between them. Germline values: CDR1 SGHAT, CDR2 FQNNGV. The V gene is TRBV11-2, the J gene TRBJ2-3, with D hard to call. The sequencing used CD4+ or CD8+ T cells sorted from blood, collected in a trial of the OX40 agonist ivuxolimab. The receptor was isolated from an adult with an advanced solid tumor such as melanoma, head and neck, liver or kidney cancer. CDR3 sequence reads: CASSLSRSTDTQYF. The CDR3 coding sequence is TGTGCCAGCAGCTTGTCCAGAAGCACAGATACGCAGTATTTT. Variable domain in full (rest from reference TRBV11-2 and TRBJ2-3): EAGVAQSPRYKIIEKRQSVAFWCNPISGHATLYWYQQILGQGPKLLIQFQNNGVVDDSQLPKDRFSAERLKGVDSTLKIQPAKLEDSAVYLCASSLSRSTDTQYFGPGTRLTVL.